The sample holds a few counts of the clone carrying this TCR beta chain. Its antigen is currently unknown. Trimming shortened V by 4 bases and J by 4 bases, and 14 bases separated the two germline ends. The CDR3 spans 14 residues. Germline CDR1 SGHKS, CDR2 YYEKEE (reference sequence). One entry per CDR3 protein, called by TCRdb with MiXCR from the 5' RACE reads. The table records 150,000 to 200,000 distinct CDR3 sequences, approximately 13% of them present only once. This sample stems from a study of CD8 T cells in ankylosing spondylitis. Study results and caveats: Ankylosing spondylitis blood appeared to be characterized by a TCR beta motif of 8 or 9 highly homologous variants.

Sequenced sample: blood, either unsorted or a sorted T cell fraction (not recorded which). This chain connects TRBV5-5 to TRBJ2-5; a weak D match, TRBD2 (6 bases). This TCR was recovered from a female donor with ankylosing spondylitis or in good health (not recorded which). CDR3 region: CASSQRGIGETQYF. CDR3 DNA sequence: TGTGCCAGCAGCCAACGGGGGATAGGAGAGACCCAGTACTTC. The whole variable domain, remainder taken from reference TRBV5-5 and TRBJ2-5, is DAGVTQSPTHLIKTRGQQVTLRCSPISGHKSVSWYQQVLGQGPQFIFQYYEKEERGRGNFPDRFSARQFPNYSSELNVNALLLGDSALYLCASSQRGIGETQYFGPGTRLLVL.